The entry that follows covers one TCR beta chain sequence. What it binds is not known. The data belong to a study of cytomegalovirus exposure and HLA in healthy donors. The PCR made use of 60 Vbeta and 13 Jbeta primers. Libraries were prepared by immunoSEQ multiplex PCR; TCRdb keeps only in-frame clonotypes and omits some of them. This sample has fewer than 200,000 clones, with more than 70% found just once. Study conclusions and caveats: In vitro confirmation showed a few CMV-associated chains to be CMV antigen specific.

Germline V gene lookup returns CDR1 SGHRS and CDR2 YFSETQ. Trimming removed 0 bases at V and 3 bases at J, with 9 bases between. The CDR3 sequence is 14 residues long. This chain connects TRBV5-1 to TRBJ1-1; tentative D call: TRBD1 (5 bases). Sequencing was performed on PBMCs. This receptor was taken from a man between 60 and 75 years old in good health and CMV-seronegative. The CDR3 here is CASSLELRDTEAFF. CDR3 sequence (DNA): TGCGCCAGCAGCTTGGAACTCAGGGACACTGAAGCTTTCTTT.